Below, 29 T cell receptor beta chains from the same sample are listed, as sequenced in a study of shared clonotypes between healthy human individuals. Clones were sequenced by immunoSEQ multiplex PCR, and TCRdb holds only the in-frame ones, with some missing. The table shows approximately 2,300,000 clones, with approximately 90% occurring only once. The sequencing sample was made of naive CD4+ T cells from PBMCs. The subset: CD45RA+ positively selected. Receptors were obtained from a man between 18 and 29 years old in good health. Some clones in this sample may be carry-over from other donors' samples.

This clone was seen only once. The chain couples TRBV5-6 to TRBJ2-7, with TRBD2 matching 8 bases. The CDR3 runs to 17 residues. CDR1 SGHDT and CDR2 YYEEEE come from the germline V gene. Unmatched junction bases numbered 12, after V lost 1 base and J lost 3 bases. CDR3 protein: CASSLYAGSGSLYEQYF. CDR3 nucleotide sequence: TGTGCCAGCAGCTTGTACGCGGGGAGCGGGAGTCTCTACGAGCAGTACTTC.

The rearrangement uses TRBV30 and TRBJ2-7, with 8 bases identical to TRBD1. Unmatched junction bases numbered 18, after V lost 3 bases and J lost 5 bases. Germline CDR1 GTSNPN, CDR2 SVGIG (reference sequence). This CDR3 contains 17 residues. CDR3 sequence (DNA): TGTGCCTGGAGGAGGACAGGGTTGGCGGGGCCTGGGAACGAGCAGTACTTC. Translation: CAWRRTGLAGPGNEQYF.

The CDR3: CASEIGGGGEKLFF. CDR3 in DNA: TGTGCCAGCGAAATAGGGGGCGGTGGTGAAAAACTGTTTTTT. The rearrangement links TRBV28 to TRBJ1-4; the match to TRBD1 covers 7 bases. This CDR3 has 14 amino acids. Germline V CDR1 and CDR2: MDHEN, SYDVKM. The junction had 10 bases not matched to a gene; V was cut back by 8 bases and J by 7 bases.

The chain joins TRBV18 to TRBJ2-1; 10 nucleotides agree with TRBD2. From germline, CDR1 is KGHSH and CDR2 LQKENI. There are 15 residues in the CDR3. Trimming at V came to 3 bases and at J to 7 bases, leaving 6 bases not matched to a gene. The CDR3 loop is CASSPPLAGVNEQFF. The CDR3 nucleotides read TGTGCCAGCTCACCTCCCCTAGCGGGAGTTAATGAGCAGTTCTTC.

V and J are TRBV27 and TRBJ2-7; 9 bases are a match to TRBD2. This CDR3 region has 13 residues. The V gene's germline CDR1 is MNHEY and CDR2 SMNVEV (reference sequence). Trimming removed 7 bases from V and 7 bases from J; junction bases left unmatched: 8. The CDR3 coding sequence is TGTGCCAGCAAGCTAGCGGGGTCTCGGGAGCAGTACTTC. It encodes CASKLAGSREQYF.

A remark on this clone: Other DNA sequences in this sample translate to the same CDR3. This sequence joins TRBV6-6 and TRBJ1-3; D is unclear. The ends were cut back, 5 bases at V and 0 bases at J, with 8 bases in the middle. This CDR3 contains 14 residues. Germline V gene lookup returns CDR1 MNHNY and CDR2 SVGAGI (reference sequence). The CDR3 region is CASSPRSSGNTIYF. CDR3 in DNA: TGTGCCAGCAGTCCCAGGAGCTCTGGAAACACCATATATTTT.

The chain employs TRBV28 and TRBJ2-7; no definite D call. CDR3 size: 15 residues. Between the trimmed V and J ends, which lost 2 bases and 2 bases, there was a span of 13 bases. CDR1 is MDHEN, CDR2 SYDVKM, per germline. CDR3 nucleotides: TGTGCCAGCAGTTTAATCCCCTCGTCCACCTACGAGCAGTACTTC. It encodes CASSLIPSSTYEQYF. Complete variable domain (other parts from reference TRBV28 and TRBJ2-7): DVKVTQSSRYLVKRTGEKVFLECVQDMDHENMFWYRQDPGLGLRLIYFSYDVKMKEKGDIPEGYSVSREKKERFSLILESASTNQTSMYLCASSLIPSSTYEQYFGPGTRLTVT.

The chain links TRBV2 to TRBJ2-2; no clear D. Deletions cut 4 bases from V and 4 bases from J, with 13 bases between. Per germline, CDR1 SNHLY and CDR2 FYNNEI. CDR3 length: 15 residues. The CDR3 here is CASSGVEATTGELFF. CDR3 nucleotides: TGTGCCAGCAGTGGGGTTGAAGCTACCACCGGGGAGCTGTTTTTT.

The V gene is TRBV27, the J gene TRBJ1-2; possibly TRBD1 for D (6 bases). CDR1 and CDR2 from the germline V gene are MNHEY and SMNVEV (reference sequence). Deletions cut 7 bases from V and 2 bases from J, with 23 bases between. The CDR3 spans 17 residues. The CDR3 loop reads CASTTRRTVGLNYGYTF. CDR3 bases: TGTGCCAGCACCACCCGTCGGACAGTGGGTCTAAACTATGGCTACACCTTC.

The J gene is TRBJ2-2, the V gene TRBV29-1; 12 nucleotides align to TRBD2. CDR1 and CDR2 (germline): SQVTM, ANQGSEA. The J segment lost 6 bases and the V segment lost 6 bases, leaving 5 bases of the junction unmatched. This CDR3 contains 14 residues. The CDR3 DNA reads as TGCAGCGTGAAGACTAGCGGGAGACCCGGGGAGCTGTTTTTT. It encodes CSVKTSGRPGELFF.

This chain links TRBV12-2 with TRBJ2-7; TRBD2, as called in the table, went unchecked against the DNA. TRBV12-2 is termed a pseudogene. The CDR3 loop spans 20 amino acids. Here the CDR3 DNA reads TGTGCAAGTCGCATTATATGGACTAGCGGGTTCTTCCTATTCTCCTACGAGCAGTACTTC. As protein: CASRIIWTSGFFLFSYEQYF.

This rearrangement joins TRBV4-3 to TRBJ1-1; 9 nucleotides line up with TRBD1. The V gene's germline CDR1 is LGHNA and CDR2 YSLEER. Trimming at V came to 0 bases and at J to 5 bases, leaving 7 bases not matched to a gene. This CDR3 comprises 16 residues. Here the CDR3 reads CASSQDLGQGGTEAFF. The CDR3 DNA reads TGCGCCAGCAGCCAAGATTTGGGACAGGGAGGGACTGAAGCTTTCTTT.

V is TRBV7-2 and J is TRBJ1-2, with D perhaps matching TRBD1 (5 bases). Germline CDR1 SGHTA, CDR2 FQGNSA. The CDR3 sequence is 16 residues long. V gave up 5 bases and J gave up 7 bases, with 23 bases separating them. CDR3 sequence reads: CASSPRWGRSMGGYTF. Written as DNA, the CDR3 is TGTGCCAGCAGCCCCCGATGGGGCAGGTCTATGGGTGGCTACACCTTC. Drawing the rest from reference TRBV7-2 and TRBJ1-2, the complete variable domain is GAGVSQSPSNKVTEKGKDVELRCDPISGHTALYWYRQSLGQGLEFLIYFQGNSAPDKSGLPSDRFSAERTGGSVSTLTIQRTQQEDSAVYLCASSPRWGRSMGGYTFGSGTRLTVV.

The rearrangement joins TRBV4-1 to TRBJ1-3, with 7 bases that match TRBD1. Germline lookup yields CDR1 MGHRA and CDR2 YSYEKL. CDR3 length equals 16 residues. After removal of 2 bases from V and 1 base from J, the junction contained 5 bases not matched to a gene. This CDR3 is CASSQPGQKSGNTIYF. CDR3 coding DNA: TGCGCCAGCAGCCAACCGGGACAGAAATCTGGAAACACCATATATTTT.

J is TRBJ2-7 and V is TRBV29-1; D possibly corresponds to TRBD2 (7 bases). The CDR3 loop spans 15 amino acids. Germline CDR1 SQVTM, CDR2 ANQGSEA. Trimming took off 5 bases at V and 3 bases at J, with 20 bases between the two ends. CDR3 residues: CSVYGWGGFGYEQYF. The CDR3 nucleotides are TGCAGCGTTTATGGGTGGGGGGGCTTCGGCTACGAGCAGTACTTC.

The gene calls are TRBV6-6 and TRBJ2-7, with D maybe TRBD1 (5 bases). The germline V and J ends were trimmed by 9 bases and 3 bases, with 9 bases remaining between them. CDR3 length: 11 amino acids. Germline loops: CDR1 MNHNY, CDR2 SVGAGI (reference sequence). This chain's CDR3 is CASGANYEQYF. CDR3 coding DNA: TGTGCCAGTGGGGCCAACTACGAGCAGTACTTC.

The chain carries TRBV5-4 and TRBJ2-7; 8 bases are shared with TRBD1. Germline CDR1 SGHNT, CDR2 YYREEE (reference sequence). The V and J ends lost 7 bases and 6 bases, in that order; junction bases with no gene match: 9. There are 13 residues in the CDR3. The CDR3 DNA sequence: TGTGCCAGCGCATTGTCAGGGGGCTCCGAGCAGTACTTC. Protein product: CASALSGGSEQYF.

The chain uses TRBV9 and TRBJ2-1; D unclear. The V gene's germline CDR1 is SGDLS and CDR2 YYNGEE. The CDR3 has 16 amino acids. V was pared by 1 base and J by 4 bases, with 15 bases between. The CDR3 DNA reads TGTGCCAGCAGCGTATCCTCTGGGCGGTCGTACAATGAGCAGTTCTTC. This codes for CASSVSSGRSYNEQFF. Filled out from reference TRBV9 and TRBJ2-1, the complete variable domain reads DSGVTQTPKHLITATGQRVTLRCSPRSGDLSVYWYQQSLDQGLQFLIQYYNGEERAKGNILERFSAQQFPDLHSELNLSSLELGDSALYFCASSVSSGRSYNEQFFGPGTRLTVL.

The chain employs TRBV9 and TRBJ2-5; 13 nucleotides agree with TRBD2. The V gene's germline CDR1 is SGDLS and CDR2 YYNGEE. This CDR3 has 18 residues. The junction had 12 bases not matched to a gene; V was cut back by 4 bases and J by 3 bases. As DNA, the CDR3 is TGTGCCAGCAGCCCCAGCCCGAGAGGACTAGCGGGAGAAGAGACCCAGTACTTC. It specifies CASSPSPRGLAGEETQYF.

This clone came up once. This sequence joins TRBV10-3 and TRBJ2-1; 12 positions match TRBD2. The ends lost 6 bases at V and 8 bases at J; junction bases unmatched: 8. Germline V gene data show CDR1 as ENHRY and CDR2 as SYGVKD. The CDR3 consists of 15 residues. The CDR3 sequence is CAIRLAGGRGDEQFF. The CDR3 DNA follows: TGTGCCATCAGACTAGCGGGAGGTAGAGGCGATGAGCAGTTCTTC.

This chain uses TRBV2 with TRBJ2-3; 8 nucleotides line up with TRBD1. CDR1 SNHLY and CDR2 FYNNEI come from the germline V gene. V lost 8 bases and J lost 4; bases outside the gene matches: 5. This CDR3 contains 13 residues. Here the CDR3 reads CASGQGVSDTQYF. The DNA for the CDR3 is TGTGCCAGCGGACAGGGCGTGTCAGATACGCAGTATTTT.

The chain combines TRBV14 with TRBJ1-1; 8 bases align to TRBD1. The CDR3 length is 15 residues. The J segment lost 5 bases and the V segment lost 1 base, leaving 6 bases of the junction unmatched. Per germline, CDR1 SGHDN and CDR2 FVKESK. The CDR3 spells CASSQVGRGLTEAFF. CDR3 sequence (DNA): TGTGCCAGCAGCCAAGTGGGCAGGGGGCTTACTGAAGCTTTCTTT. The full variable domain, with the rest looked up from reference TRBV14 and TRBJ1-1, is EAGVTQFPSHSVIEKGQTVTLRCDPISGHDNLYWYRRVMGKEIKFLLHFVKESKQDESGMPNNRFLAERTGGTYSTLKVQPAELEDSGVYFCASSQVGRGLTEAFFGQGTRLTVV.

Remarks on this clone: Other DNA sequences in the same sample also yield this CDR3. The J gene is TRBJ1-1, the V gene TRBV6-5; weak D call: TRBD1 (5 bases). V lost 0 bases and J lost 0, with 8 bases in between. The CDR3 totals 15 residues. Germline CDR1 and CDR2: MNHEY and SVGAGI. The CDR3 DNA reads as TGTGCCAGCAGTTACTCGGGGCGGATGAACACTGAAGCTTTCTTT. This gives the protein CASSYSGRMNTEAFF.

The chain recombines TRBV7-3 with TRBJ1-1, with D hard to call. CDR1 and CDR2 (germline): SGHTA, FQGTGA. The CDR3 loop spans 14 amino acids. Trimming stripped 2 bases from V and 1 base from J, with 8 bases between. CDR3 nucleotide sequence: TGTGCCAGCAGCTTATCCCCAGAGAACACTGAAGCTTTCTTT. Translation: CASSLSPENTEAFF.

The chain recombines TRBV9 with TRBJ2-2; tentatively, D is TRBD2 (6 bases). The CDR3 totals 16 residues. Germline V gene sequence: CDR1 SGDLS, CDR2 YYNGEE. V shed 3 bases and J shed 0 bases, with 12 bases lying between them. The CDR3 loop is CASSGRGGANTGELFF. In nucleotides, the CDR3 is TGTGCCAGCAGCGGACGAGGAGGGGCGAACACCGGGGAGCTGTTTTTT.

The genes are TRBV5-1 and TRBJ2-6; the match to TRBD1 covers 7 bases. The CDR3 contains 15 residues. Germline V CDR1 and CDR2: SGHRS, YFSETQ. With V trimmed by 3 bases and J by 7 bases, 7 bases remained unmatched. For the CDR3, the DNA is TGCGCCAGCAGCTCGACAGGGAACAGTGCCAACGTCCTGACTTTC. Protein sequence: CASSSTGNSANVLTF.

CDR3 protein: CASRLDNIQISNQPQHF. CDR3 bases: TGTGCCAGCAGATTGGATAACATTCAAATAAGCAATCAGCCCCAGCATTTT. The chain links TRBV2 to TRBJ1-5, with no clear D. Germline V CDR1 and CDR2: SNHLY, FYNNEI. Trimming left V 6 bases short and J 1 base short, with 19 bases between. This CDR3 has 17 residues.

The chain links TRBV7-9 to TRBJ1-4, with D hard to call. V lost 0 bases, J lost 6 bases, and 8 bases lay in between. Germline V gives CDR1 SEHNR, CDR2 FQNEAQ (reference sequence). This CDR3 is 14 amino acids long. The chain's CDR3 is CASSLAGADEKLFF. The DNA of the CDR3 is TGTGCCAGCAGCTTAGCCGGCGCAGATGAAAAACTGTTTTTT.

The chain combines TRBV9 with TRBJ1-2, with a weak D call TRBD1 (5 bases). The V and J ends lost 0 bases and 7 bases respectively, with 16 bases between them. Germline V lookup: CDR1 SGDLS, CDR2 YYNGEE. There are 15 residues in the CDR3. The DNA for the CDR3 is TGTGCCAGCAGCGTAGACCGGGTCCGGGGACGTGGCTACACCTTC. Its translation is CASSVDRVRGRGYTF.